The clone carrying this TCR beta chain was seen repeatedly, ten times or more. Its antigen is unknown. RNA and DNA were co-extracted from about 20-30 mg of unsorted bulk tissue. Primary liver carcinoma in the patients was surgically resected. This specimen comes from a study of tumor-infiltrating lymphocytes in primary liver carcinoma. Study-level background: Read depth, roughly 3.65 to 7.5 million productive TCRbeta reads, did not differ significantly between tissues.

Study-level points and caveats: A significantly higher top-250-clone fraction was found in tumors than in blood (p = 0.039).

Using a constant-region primer together with ProtoScript II reverse transcriptase, TCR beta cDNA was made from roughly 500 ng of total RNA. Three-round nested multiplex PCR performed with slightly modified ARM-PCR produced the TCR beta libraries. MiXCR, run by TCRdb on the multiplex PCR reads, gives a single entry per CDR3 protein. The repertoire consists of under 90,000 distinct CDR3 sequences, with approximately 70% occurring once and the leading ten covering roughly a fifth. The source material was liver tumor tissue from sampling region 1. Subset defined: tumor region T1, superior pole. This clonotype was obtained from a man aged 40-55 years with primary liver carcinoma and hepatitis B virus infection.

The CDR3 region is CASTVEGAGQFF. In nucleotides, the CDR3 is TGTGCCAGCACGGTAGAGGGGGCGGGACAGTTCTTC. The chain recombines TRBV2 with TRBJ2-1, with TRBD1 as a possible D gene (7 bases). There are 12 residues in the CDR3. V lost 7 bases and J 13 bases, leaving 17 bases between the germline ends. The germline CDR1 and CDR2 sequences are SNHLY and FYNNEI.